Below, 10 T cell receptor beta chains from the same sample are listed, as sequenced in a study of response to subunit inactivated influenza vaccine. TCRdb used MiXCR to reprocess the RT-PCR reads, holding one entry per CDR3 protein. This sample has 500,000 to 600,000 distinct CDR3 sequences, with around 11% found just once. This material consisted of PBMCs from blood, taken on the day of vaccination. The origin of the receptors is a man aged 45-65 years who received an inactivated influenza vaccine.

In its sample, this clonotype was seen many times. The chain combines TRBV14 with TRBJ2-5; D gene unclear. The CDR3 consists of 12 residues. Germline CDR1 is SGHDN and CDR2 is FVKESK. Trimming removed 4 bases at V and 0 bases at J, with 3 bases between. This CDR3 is CASSPHQETQYF. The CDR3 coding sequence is TGTGCCAGCAGCCCGCACCAAGAGACCCAGTACTTC.

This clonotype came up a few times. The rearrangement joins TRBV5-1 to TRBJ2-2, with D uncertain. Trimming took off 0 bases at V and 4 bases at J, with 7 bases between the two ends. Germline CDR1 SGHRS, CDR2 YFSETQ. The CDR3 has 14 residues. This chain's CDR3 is CASSLDQTTGELFF. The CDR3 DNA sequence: TGCGCCAGCAGCTTGGACCAGACCACCGGGGAGCTGTTTTTT.

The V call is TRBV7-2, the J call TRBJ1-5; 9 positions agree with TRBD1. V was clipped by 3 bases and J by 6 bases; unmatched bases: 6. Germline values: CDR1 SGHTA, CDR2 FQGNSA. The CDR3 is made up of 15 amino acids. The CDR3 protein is CASSFQTGGGQPQHF. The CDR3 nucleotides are TGTGCCAGCAGCTTCCAGACAGGGGGAGGTCAGCCCCAGCATTTT.

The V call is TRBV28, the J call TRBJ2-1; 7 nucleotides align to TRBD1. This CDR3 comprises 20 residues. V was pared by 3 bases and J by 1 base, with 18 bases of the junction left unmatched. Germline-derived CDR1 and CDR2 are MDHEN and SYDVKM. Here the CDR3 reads CASSLGIPKPRDSSYNEQFF. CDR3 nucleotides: TGTGCCAGCAGTTTGGGCATCCCAAAACCCAGGGACAGTTCCTACAATGAGCAGTTCTTC.

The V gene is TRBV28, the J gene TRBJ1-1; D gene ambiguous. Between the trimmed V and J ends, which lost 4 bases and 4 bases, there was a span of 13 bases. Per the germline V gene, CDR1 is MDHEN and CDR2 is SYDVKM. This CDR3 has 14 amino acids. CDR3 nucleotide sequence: TGTGCCAGCAGTTCCCCCGGACGGGGCACTGAAGCTTTCTTT. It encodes CASSSPGRGTEAFF.

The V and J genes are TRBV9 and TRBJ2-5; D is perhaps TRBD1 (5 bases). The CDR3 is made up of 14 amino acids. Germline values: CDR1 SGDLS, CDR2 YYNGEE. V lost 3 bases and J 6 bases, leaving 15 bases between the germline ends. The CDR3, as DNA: TGTGCCAGCAGCGACCCCCTAGGGGAAAAGACCCAGTACTTC. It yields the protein CASSDPLGEKTQYF. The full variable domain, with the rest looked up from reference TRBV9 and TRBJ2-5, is DSGVTQTPKHLITATGQRVTLRCSPRSGDLSVYWYQQSLDQGLQFLIQYYNGEERAKGNILERFSAQQFPDLHSELNLSSLELGDSALYFCASSDPLGEKTQYFGPGTRLLVL.

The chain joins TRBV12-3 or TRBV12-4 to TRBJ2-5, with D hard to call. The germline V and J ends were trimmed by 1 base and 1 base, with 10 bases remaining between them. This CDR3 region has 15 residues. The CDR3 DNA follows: TGTGCCAGCAGTTTAGAGGTGACGCGCCAAGAGACCCAGTACTTC. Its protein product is CASSLEVTRQETQYF.

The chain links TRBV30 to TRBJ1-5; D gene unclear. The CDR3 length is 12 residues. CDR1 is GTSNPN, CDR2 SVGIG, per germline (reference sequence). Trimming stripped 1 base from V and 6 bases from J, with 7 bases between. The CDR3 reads CAWSEGSQPQHF. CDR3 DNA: TGTGCCTGGAGTGAGGGATCTCAGCCCCAGCATTTT.

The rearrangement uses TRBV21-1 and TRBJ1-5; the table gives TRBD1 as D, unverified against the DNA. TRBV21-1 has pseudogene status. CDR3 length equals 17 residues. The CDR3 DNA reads TGTGCCAGCAGTGAGGGGGCGCCCCTAGATAGCAATCAGCCCCAGCATTTT. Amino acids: CASSEGAPLDSNQPQHF.

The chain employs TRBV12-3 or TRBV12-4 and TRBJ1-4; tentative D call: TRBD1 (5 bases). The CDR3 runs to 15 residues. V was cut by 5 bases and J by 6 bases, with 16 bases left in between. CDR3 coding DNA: TGTGCCAGCAGTCGGGGCCCCGGGGGGGATGAAAAACTGTTTTTT. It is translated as CASSRGPGGDEKLFF.